This record looks at one T cell receptor (beta chain) sequence and its context. Per germline, CDR1 SGHRS and CDR2 YFSETQ. V was clipped by 2 bases and J by 4 bases; unmatched bases: 13. The CDR3 length is 17 residues. This specimen comes from a study of T cell repertoires in cytomegalovirus infection. Each CDR3 protein gets one entry after TCRdb re-called the reads with MiXCR. The sample carries about 300,000 distinct CDR3 sequences, about 9.2% recorded once. The clonotype originates from a human donor in good health (CMV status not recorded). Some clones in this sample may be carry-over from other donors' samples. The chain recombines TRBV5-1 with TRBJ1-1; 8 bases line up with TRBD1. Specimen: PBMCs. In DNA form, the CDR3 reads TGCGCCAGCAGCTTTGCCCCCCTAGGGACAGGCGGCACTGAAGCTTTCTTT. This translates into CASSFAPLGTGGTEAFF.